This T cell receptor beta chain was identified in a study of T-cell reconstitution after alpha-beta-depleted transplantation in children. Study-wide findings and caveats: The origin of alpha-beta T cells about two months after transplant was reportedly several hundred expanded graft clones. From surviving recipient T cells and thymic progenitors came the high day-60 TCRbeta diversity observed in some patients. Once a year had passed after transplant, T-cell counts and diversity came mostly from newly produced T cells.

Library preparation (for TCRbeta) was performed with unique molecular identifiers. Via MiXCR, TCRdb re-called the PCR reads, giving one row per CDR3 protein. The sample yields 350,000 to 500,000 distinct CDR3 sequences, approximately 42% seen once. The CDR3 covers 17 residues. V gave up 2 bases and J gave up 7 bases; unmatched junction bases: 13. Germline CDR1 and CDR2: MNHEY and SVGAGI. Comments on this clonotype: Antigen specificity is unknown.

The starting material was PBMCs, obtained before TCRalphabeta/CD19-depleted stem cell transplant. The receptor comes from a girl aged 2-15 years with aplastic anemia, due to receive a stem cell transplant. The chain links TRBV6-5 to TRBJ1-5, with 8 bases that match TRBD1. The CDR3 sequence: CASSYPGTGGSLQPQHF. DNA of the CDR3: TGTGCCAGCAGTTACCCCGGAACAGGGGGTAGCCTACAGCCCCAGCATTTT.